This T cell receptor (beta chain) was retrieved from a study of blood T cells in healthy people across ages. Study observations and caveats: Unsorted PBMCs prevented conclusive naive versus antigen-experienced comparison. The long-lived group displayed more naive CD4+ cells, plus higher diversity, than the aged donors did. Any changes in expanded clonotypes were possibly confounded, as donor CMV status remained unknown.

Primers used in a second PCR of about 6 to 11 cycles were a sample-barcoded 5' primer and a J-beta primer mix. TCRdb re-called the 5' RACE reads through MiXCR, storing one row per CDR3 protein. Here the sample spans 700,000 to 950,000 distinct CDR3 sequences, about 62% being singletons. The CDR3 has 15 amino acids. The ends were cut back, 4 bases at V and 0 bases at J, with 13 bases in the middle. Germline V gene lookup returns CDR1 SGHTA and CDR2 FQGNSA. This clonotype has more than one count but fewer than ten. The antigen is unknown. Extractions gave at least 5.5 micrograms of total RNA per sample. The sequenced material came from blood. The chain joins TRBV7-2 to TRBJ2-7; D is ambiguous. This TCR was recovered from a man aged 30 to 45 in good health. The CDR3 DNA is TGTGCCAGCAGCTCCTCTCGCTTCAGCTCCTACGAGCAGTACTTC. The encoded protein is CASSSSRFSSYEQYF.